Below are 21 T cell receptor beta chains sequenced from a single sample in a study of OX40 agonist ivuxolimab in advanced cancers. The table came from immunoSEQ multiplex PCR; TCRdb's copy has only in-frame clones and leaves some out. The sample has about 79,000 clones, about 90% seen once. The specimen was CD4+ or CD8+ T cells sorted from blood, collected in a trial of the OX40 agonist ivuxolimab. The origin of the receptors is an adult with an advanced solid tumor such as melanoma, head and neck, liver or kidney cancer.

This chain connects TRBV7-8 to TRBJ2-3; 15 bases line up with TRBD2. V lost 5 bases, J lost 8 bases, and 2 bases stayed unmatched. The germline V gene has CDR1 SGHVS and CDR2 FQNEAQ. The CDR3 is made up of 14 amino acids. CDR3 bases: TGTGCCAGCAGCCCGGGACTAGCGGGAGGTACGCAGTATTTT. Translating it yields CASSPGLAGGTQYF.

The chain uses TRBV29-1 and TRBJ1-1, with D unresolved. V shed 6 bases and J shed 2 bases, with 10 bases lying between them. The CDR3 totals 12 residues. In germline, CDR1 is SQVTM, CDR2 ANQGSEA. CDR3 sequence: CSVTQFNTEAFF. The CDR3 nucleotides read TGCAGCGTCACACAATTTAACACTGAAGCTTTCTTT.

The rearrangement links TRBV7-6 to TRBJ1-2; a weak D match, TRBD1 (6 bases). Germline CDR1 and CDR2: SGHVS and FNYEAQ. The V end was cut by 5 bases, the J end by 4 bases, with 20 bases between. This CDR3 has 16 residues. CDR3 sequence (DNA): TGTGCCAGCAGCCCGCGGGGGGCCTTCAACCGCTATGGCTACACCTTC. Amino acids: CASSPRGAFNRYGYTF. Supplemented by reference TRBV7-6 and TRBJ1-2, the full variable domain reads GAGVSQSPRYKVTKRGQDVALRCDPISGHVSLYWYRQALGQGPEFLTYFNYEAQQDKSGLPNDRFSAERPEGSISTLTIQRTEQRDSAMYRCASSPRGAFNRYGYTFGSGTRLTVV.

The J gene is TRBJ2-7, the V gene TRBV6-9; D gene unclear. V lost 3 bases to trimming and J lost 0 bases, with 12 bases between them. Germline assignment: CDR1 MNHGY and CDR2 SVAAGI. The CDR3 runs to 15 residues. CDR3 coding DNA: TGTGCCAGCAGTTACCAGCTCCTGAGCTCCTACGAGCAGTACTTC. Protein sequence: CASSYQLLSSYEQYF.

The chain uses TRBV27 and TRBJ2-5, with 7 bases that match TRBD1. The CDR3 runs to 15 residues. Germline CDR1 is MNHEY and CDR2 is SMNVEV (reference sequence). J was trimmed by 1 base and V by 6 bases; bases with no gene match: 8. CDR3 in amino acids: CASRAIQGPQETQYF. CDR3 coding DNA: TGTGCCAGCAGGGCAATACAGGGGCCCCAAGAGACCCAGTACTTC.

The V and J genes are TRBV6-6 and TRBJ2-1; D is undetermined. CDR1 is MNHNY, CDR2 SVGAGI, per germline (reference sequence). This CDR3 is 14 amino acids long. The V end lost 5 bases, the J end lost 2 bases, and 10 bases lay between the germline ends. The CDR3 nucleotides read TGTGCCAGCAGTCCCCCCGGGCCCTACAATGAGCAGTTCTTC. Its translation is CASSPPGPYNEQFF.

The chain links TRBV7-2 to TRBJ2-1; 7 bases fit TRBD2. V lost 2 bases, J lost 7 bases, and 8 bases stayed unmatched. CDR1 is SGHTA and CDR2 is FQGNSA in the germline V gene. There are 15 residues in the CDR3. The CDR3 spells CASSLRRGGGNEQFF. The CDR3 nucleotides are TGTGCCAGCAGCTTACGGAGAGGCGGGGGAAATGAGCAGTTCTTC.

The CDR3 reads CASSPGAGYEQFF. CDR3 DNA: TGTGCCAGCAGCCCGGGGGCAGGGTATGAGCAGTTCTTC. This chain joins TRBV7-2 and TRBJ2-1; D is tentatively TRBD1 or TRBD2 (6 bases each). CDR1 SGHTA and CDR2 FQGNSA come from the germline V gene. Trimming shortened V by 5 bases and J by 8 bases, and 13 bases separated the two germline ends. The CDR3 contains 13 residues.

J is TRBJ2-2 and V is TRBV9, with TRBD2 identical over 8 bases. Germline CDR1 reads SGDLS; CDR2 reads YYNGEE. J gave up 4 bases and V 3 bases, and 5 bases lay outside the gene matches. CDR3 length: 15 residues. The CDR3 nucleotides read TGTGCCAGCAGCGGGAGCGGGAGTGTCACCGGGGAGCTGTTTTTT. It translates to CASSGSGSVTGELFF.

The chain combines TRBV10-1 with TRBJ2-1; D gene unclear. Trimming stripped 2 bases from V and 2 bases from J, with 10 bases between. CDR3 length: 15 residues. Germline CDR1 reads WNHNN; CDR2 reads SYGVQD (reference sequence). CDR3 region: CASSEIGRAYNEQFF. Here the CDR3 DNA reads TGCGCCAGCAGTGAGATTGGCCGGGCCTACAATGAGCAGTTCTTC.

The J gene is TRBJ2-3, the V gene TRBV5-6; perhaps TRBD2 as D (5 bases). Looked up from germline, CDR1 is SGHDT and CDR2 is YYEEEE. The CDR3 sequence is 16 residues long. Trimming pared 6 bases from V and 0 bases from J, leaving 17 bases between. The chain's CDR3 is CASTPRVSSSTDTQYF. The CDR3 nucleotides are TGTGCCAGCACACCGCGGGTCTCTTCTAGCACAGATACGCAGTATTTT.

This sequence joins TRBV28 and TRBJ1-5; tentatively, D is TRBD1 (5 bases). Germline V gives CDR1 MDHEN, CDR2 SYDVKM. The V end was cut by 6 bases, the J end by 8 bases, with 20 bases between. The CDR3 totals 15 residues. DNA of the CDR3: TGTGCCAGCAGAAGCCCCGGGGCAGAATGGGAGCCCCAGCATTTT. Translated: CASRSPGAEWEPQHF.

This chain links TRBV6-1 with TRBJ2-7; D gene uncertain. Germline V gives CDR1 MNHNS, CDR2 SASEGT. The germline V and J ends were trimmed by 11 bases and 5 bases, with 10 bases remaining between them. The CDR3 covers 10 residues. This CDR3 reads CAVIAHEQYF. The CDR3 DNA is TGTGCCGTCATAGCCCACGAGCAGTACTTC.

The chain links TRBV27 to TRBJ1-1; tentatively, D is TRBD1 (5 bases). Germline-derived CDR1 and CDR2 are MNHEY and SMNVEV (reference sequence). V was cut by 2 bases and J by 2 bases, with 9 bases left in between. The CDR3 extends over 14 amino acids. The chain's CDR3 is CASSLVRGNTEAFF. The CDR3, as DNA: TGTGCCAGCAGTTTAGTGAGGGGAAACACTGAAGCTTTCTTT.

The chain recombines TRBV6-9 with TRBJ2-7; no clear D. This CDR3 comprises 12 residues. From germline, CDR1 is MNHGY and CDR2 SVAAGI. Deletions cut 8 bases from V and 5 bases from J, with 13 bases between. The CDR3 spells CASYNGVHEQYF. As DNA, the CDR3 is TGTGCCAGCTATAATGGGGTCCACGAGCAGTACTTC.

V and J are TRBV10-3 and TRBJ2-7, with 12 bases fitting TRBD1. The CDR3 is made up of 15 amino acids. Germline loops: CDR1 ENHRY, CDR2 SYGVKD. Germline trimming cut 4 bases from V and 6 bases from J; bases unmatched to any gene: 7. The CDR3 reads CAISGTGQGASEQYF. As DNA, the CDR3 is TGTGCCATCAGTGGAACGGGACAGGGGGCCAGCGAGCAGTACTTC.

The rearrangement uses TRBV7-9 and TRBJ1-4, with 10 bases that match TRBD1. Germline CDR1 SEHNR, CDR2 FQNEAQ (reference sequence). V lost 5 bases and J lost 7; bases outside the gene matches: 4. This CDR3 contains 14 residues. The CDR3: CASSLGTGAEKLFF. Here the CDR3 DNA reads TGTGCCAGCAGCCTCGGGACAGGGGCTGAAAAACTGTTTTTT.

The chain is built from TRBV4-1 and TRBJ1-1; D is ambiguous. CDR1 is MGHRA, CDR2 YSYEKL, per germline. The CDR3 has 14 residues. V shed 1 base and J shed 8 bases, with 14 bases lying between them. The DNA for the CDR3 is TGCGCCAGCAGCCAAGTTCTCCGGGGAAGAGAAGCTTTCTTT. It translates to CASSQVLRGREAFF.

This CDR3 is CASSSPTSGRLDEQFF. The CDR3 nucleotides read TGTGCCAGCAGTTCCCCAACTAGCGGGAGGCTTGATGAGCAGTTCTTC. The rearrangement uses TRBV27 and TRBJ2-1, with 12 positions matching TRBD2. V dropped 4 bases and J dropped 8; count of bases not matched to a gene: 9. The germline V gene has CDR1 MNHEY and CDR2 SMNVEV (reference sequence). This CDR3 is 16 amino acids long.

V usage is TRBV5-6 and J usage is TRBJ2-3; TRBD2 is a possible D gene (5 bases). The germline gives CDR1 SGHDT, CDR2 YYEEEE. V lost 2 bases, J lost 13 bases, and 14 bases lay in between. The length of the CDR3 is 12 residues. The CDR3 sequence: CASSFARGFEYF. The CDR3 DNA follows: TGTGCCAGCAGCTTCGCCCGCGGGTTTGAGTATTTT.

This chain connects TRBV28 to TRBJ2-1; 13 bases are shared with TRBD2. CDR3 length equals 16 residues. Germline CDR1 reads MDHEN; CDR2 reads SYDVKM. The trim removed 4 bases at V and 8 bases at J, leaving 8 bases unmatched. In DNA form, the CDR3 reads TGTGCCAGCAGTTCCCAACTAGCGGGAGGGCCCGATGAGCAGTTCTTC. Encoded protein: CASSSQLAGGPDEQFF.